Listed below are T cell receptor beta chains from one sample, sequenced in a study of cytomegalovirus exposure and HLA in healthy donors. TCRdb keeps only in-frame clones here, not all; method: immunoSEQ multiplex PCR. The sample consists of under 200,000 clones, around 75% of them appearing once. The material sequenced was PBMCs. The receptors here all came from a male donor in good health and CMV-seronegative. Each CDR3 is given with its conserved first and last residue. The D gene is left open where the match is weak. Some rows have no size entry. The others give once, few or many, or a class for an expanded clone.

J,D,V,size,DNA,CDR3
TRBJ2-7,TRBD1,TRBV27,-,TGTGCCAGCAGTAGGAGGACAGGGGCATACGAGCAGTACTTC,CASSRRTGAYEQYF
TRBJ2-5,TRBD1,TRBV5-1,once,TGCGCCAGCAGCTTGGAAACAGGGGGCTTTGAGACCCAGTACTTC,CASSLETGGFETQYF
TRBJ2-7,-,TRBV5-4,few,TGTGCCAGCAGTCCAGGGGCCCCTCCCTACGAGCAGTACTTC,CASSPGAPPYEQYF
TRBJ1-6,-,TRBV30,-,TGTGCCTGGAGTGCCTGGGGGGGTTCACCCCTCCACTTT,CAWSAWGGSPLHF
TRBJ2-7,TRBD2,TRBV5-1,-,TGCGCCAGCAGCTTGCGAACTAGCGGGGGGGAAGCCTACGAGCAGTACTTC,CASSLRTSGGEAYEQYF
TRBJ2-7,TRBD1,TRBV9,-,TGTGCCAGCAGCGCCCTTGACAGGGTAGGCGAGCAGTACTTC,CASSALDRVGEQYF
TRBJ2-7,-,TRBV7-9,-,TGTTCCAGCAGCCGGGATACCTCCTACGAGCAGTACTTC,CSSSRDTSYEQYF
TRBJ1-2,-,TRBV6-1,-,TGTGCCAGCAGTGAAATGAGGACAGCAATTAACTATGGCTACACCTTC,CASSEMRTAINYGYTF
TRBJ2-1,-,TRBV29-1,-,TGCAGCGGATATTCCCCCCAGAATGAGCAGTTCTTC,CSGYSPQNEQFF
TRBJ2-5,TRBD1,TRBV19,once,TGTGCCAGTAGGGGCAGGGGGATCCAAGAGACCCAGTACTTC,CASRGRGIQETQYF